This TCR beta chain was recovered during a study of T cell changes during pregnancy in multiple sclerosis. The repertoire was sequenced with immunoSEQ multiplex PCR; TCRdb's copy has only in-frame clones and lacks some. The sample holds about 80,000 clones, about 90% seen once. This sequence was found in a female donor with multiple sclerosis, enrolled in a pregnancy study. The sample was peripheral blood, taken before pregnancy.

CDR3 DNA: TGTGCCAGCAGTGAGGGGGCGATAAATTCACCCCTCCACTTT. Translating gives CASSEGAINSPLHF. V is TRBV2 and J is TRBJ1-6; possibly TRBD1 for D (6 bases). The CDR3 runs to 14 residues. The germline CDR1 and CDR2 sequences are SNHLY and FYNNEI. The V and J ends lost 3 bases and 7 bases respectively, with 10 bases between them.